This T cell receptor beta chain was identified during a study of shared clonotypes between healthy human individuals. Background on the study: Each donor's CD4 naive and CD4 memory cells filled three plates apiece, CD8 naive two, and CD8 memory one. The study, taken as a whole, reports: Roughly 5% of naive CD4 clonotypes were shared across several donors. Donor scarcity curtailed the genetic and exposure-history diversity represented herein.

Both subsets, CD45RA+ naive and CD45RA-negative memory, were split from the CD4+ cells. Sequenced by immunoSEQ multiplex PCR; TCRdb stores in-frame clones only, minus some. This sample yields over a million clones, of which around 97% are seen a single time; roughly 1.2% belongs to the top ten. Note on this clone: The antigen is not known.

This TCR came from a man younger than 40 in good health. Material for sequencing was naive CD4+ T cells sorted from blood. The subset: CD45RA+ positively selected.

DNA for the CDR3: TGTGCCTGGCAGGGACTAGCGGGAGGGTACGAGCAGTACTTC. Translated: CAWQGLAGGYEQYF. V and J are TRBV30 and TRBJ2-7; 16 nucleotides agree with TRBD2. This CDR3 spans 14 amino acids. CDR1 and CDR2 from the germline V gene are GTSNPN and SVGIG (reference sequence). J was trimmed by 4 bases and V by 5 bases; bases with no gene match: 2.